A selection of T cell receptor beta chains follows, all from one sample in a study of human thymus T cells. Produced via immunoSEQ multiplex PCR; TCRdb's table is partial and in-frame only. The sample records 86,000 or so clones, 95% to 98% being singletons. Sequenced sample: thymus tissue. The receptor set was obtained from a boy under two years old with a congenital heart defect but otherwise immunologically healthy. Both conserved end residues are part of each CDR3.

v_call,cdr3_length,j_call,cdr3_aa
TRBV30,13,TRBJ1-1,CAWERAGNTEAFF
TRBV11-2,14,TRBJ2-5,CASSSPPLKETQYF
TRBV10-1,15,TRBJ1-2,CASREDRLANYGYTF
TRBV10-3,15,TRBJ2-5,CAISESYFGEETQYF
TRBV28,15,TRBJ2-3,CASSYSHTLANTQYF
TRBV28,18,TRBJ2-1,CASSLNSAGGSDPDEQFF
TRBV6-5,15,TRBJ2-7,CASSYKASTSCEQYF
TRBV7-9,11,TRBJ1-2,CASSLLRGYTF
TRBV4-3,17,TRBJ2-3,CASSQDRGRGGPDTQYF
TRBV19,14,TRBJ1-1,CASSTDRLNTEAFF
TRBV4-2,13,TRBJ2-3,CASSPGTPDTQYF
TRBV5-1,15,TRBJ2-3,CASSLGTLRADTQYF
TRBV5-1,15,TRBJ2-3,CASSLQGYSTDTQYF
TRBV4-3,15,TRBJ2-5,CASGSKEGSQETQYF
TRBV11-1,15,TRBJ2-7,CASSLAGRSSYEQYF
TRBV5-4,18,TRBJ2-1,CASSLDGTSGRNYNEQFF
TRBV5-1,16,TRBJ2-1,CASSLRGQGAYNEQFF
TRBV6-5,15,TRBJ2-5,CASSGLDMNEETQYF
TRBV20-1,11,TRBJ2-3,CSPHSTDTQYF
TRBV14,17,TRBJ2-1,CASSDQKRQNTINEQFF
TRBV11-3,16,TRBJ1-4,CASSLARQAPNEKLFF
TRBV11-3,13,TRBJ1-2,CASSLSGGQSYTF
TRBV11-3,17,TRBJ1-1,CASSFSPPGQRDTEAFF
TRBV7-6,14,TRBJ1-4,CASSLAVSNEKLFF
TRBV28,20,TRBJ2-5,CASSLFPTPGQGTKRETQYF
TRBV28,15,TRBJ2-3,CASTLTGTSTDTQYF
TRBV9,11,TRBJ2-3,CASSEVDTQYF
TRBV6-1,18,TRBJ1-3,CASSEVRQGRSSGNTIYF
TRBV5-4,15,TRBJ2-7,CASRPSGTPDYEQYF
TRBV5-4,13,TRBJ1-2,CASTSGVNYGYTF
TRBV9,16,TRBJ2-3,CASSARQGASTDTQYF
TRBV19,16,TRBJ2-7,CASSPPTGRRMNEQYF
TRBV7-2,15,TRBJ2-7,CASSLLGTAAYEQYF
TRBV7-6,17,TRBJ2-3,CASSPQSGGVPTDTQYF
TRBV9,16,TRBJ2-7,CASSVREEREAYEQYF
TRBV25-1,18,TRBJ2-1,CASSEFKGLGLAGTEQFF
TRBV28,17,TRBJ2-3,CASSFPRLALGTDTQYF
TRBV6-4,16,TRBJ1-1,CASSVVIRQGDTEAFF
TRBV5-1,14,TRBJ2-1,CASTGETSYNEQFF
TRBV5-6,15,TRBJ1-2,CASSHGRTEVYGYTF
TRBV4-2,16,TRBJ2-1,CASSQGGWRERNEQFF
TRBV4-2,15,TRBJ2-5,CASSQGLTEQETQYF
TRBV14,14,TRBJ2-5,CASSPEEGTETQYF
TRBV18,15,TRBJ2-1,CASSPKGGSRDEQFF
TRBV23-1,15,TRBJ2-6,CASSQSDRGANVLTF
TRBV6-6,15,TRBJ1-1,CASSPPTRTATEAFF
TRBV18,17,TRBJ1-4,CASSVGTVIGTNEKLFF
TRBV7-2,14,TRBJ2-7,CASSLPGGGYEQYF
TRBV11-2,14,TRBJ1-2,CASSPQGTDYGYTF
TRBV5-1,14,TRBJ1-3,CASSPGTGYRLGYF
TRBV4-1,18,TRBJ1-3,CASSQDRGQWSSGNTIYF
TRBV15,18,TRBJ1-6,CATSRDLRGGSYNSPLHF
TRBV5-4,16,TRBJ1-2,CASSLRGQYPNYGYTF
TRBV19,19,TRBJ1-2,CASSILTSGLRLTDYGYTF
TRBV4-2,15,TRBJ2-7,CASSPTKERGMEQYF